This is a list of T cell receptor beta chains from one sample in a study of T cells in Graves' hyperthyroidism and ophthalmopathy. TCRdb fed the multiplex PCR reads into MiXCR, producing one record per CDR3 protein. Of around 540,000 distinct CDR3 sequences listed, about 45% are singletons. The specimen sequenced was peripheral blood or thyroid tissue (not recorded which). The source is a woman aged 18-29 years with Graves' hyperthyroidism. Both conserved end residues are part of each CDR3. A D gene is named only where the DNA matches it firmly. Part of the rows lack a size; the others show once, few, many or a class for expanded clones.

clone_size | j_call | v_call | d_call | cdr3_aa | cdr3_nt
NA | TRBJ1-2 | TRBV25-1 | TRBD1 | CASSSTQGEYGYTF | TGTGCCAGCAGTTCGACACAGGGGGAATATGGCTACACCTTC
few | TRBJ1-2 | TRBV7-2 | NA | CASSFGLLYGYTF | TGTGCCAGCAGCTTTGGACTGCTCTATGGCTACACCTTC
few | TRBJ2-5 | TRBV7-8 | NA | CASSLNPLAAQETQYF | TGTGCCAGCAGCTTGAACCCATTGGCGGCCCAAGAGACCCAGTACTTC
many | TRBJ1-2 | TRBV15 | TRBD1 | CATSRAGGYGYTF | TGTGCCACCAGCAGAGCAGGGGGCTATGGCTACACCTTC
many | TRBJ1-1 | TRBV9 | NA | CASSVGKGRAEAFF | TGTGCCAGCAGCGTAGGAAAAGGGCGCGCTGAAGCTTTCTTT
few | TRBJ1-5 | TRBV10-3 | TRBD1 | CAISEGPGGDQPQHF | TGTGCCATCAGTGAAGGTCCAGGGGGGGATCAGCCCCAGCATTTT
NA | TRBJ2-5 | TRBV19 | TRBD1 | CASRRGTGITDTQYF | TGTGCCAGCAGAAGGGGGACAGGGATCACAGATACGCAGTACTTC
NA | TRBJ1-2 | TRBV9 | TRBD1 | CASSVADRGVYGHTF | TGTGCCAGCAGCGTAGCTGACAGGGGCGTCTATGGCCACACCTTC
NA | TRBJ1-1 | TRBV19 | NA | CASSIRDLNTEAFF | TGTGCCAGTAGTATTAGGGATCTGAACACTGAAGCTTTCTTT
NA | TRBJ2-1 | TRBV15 | TRBD2 | CATSGQRDAWDEQFF | TGTGCCACCAGCGGCCAGCGGGATGCTTGGGATGAGCAGTTCTTC
NA | TRBJ2-3 | TRBV7-2 | NA | CASSYDTQYF | TGTGCCAGCAGCTACGATACGCAGTATTTT
NA | TRBJ1-1 | TRBV10-3 | TRBD1 | CATYRGMNTEAFF | TGTGCCACTTACAGGGGCATGAACACTGAAGCTTTCTTT
NA | TRBJ1-6 | TRBV29-1 | NA | CSVWSGKENSPLHF | TGCAGCGTTTGGAGTGGGAAGGAGAATTCACCCCTCCACTTT
few | TRBJ1-5 | TRBV19 | NA | CASIQSGYSNQPQHF | TGTGCCAGTATCCAGAGTGGTTATAGCAATCAGCCCCAGCATTTT
many | TRBJ2-7 | TRBV10-3 | NA | CAISASYEQYF | TGTGCCATCAGTGCCAGCTACGAGCAGTACTTC
NA | TRBJ1-1 | TRBV10-3 | TRBD1 | CATRQGLDTEAFF | TGTGCCACCAGACAGGGGCTTGACACTGAAGCTTTCTTT
many | TRBJ1-6 | TRBV29-1 | NA | CSVGDNSPLHF | TGCAGCGTTGGAGATAATTCACCCCTCCACTTT
NA | TRBJ1-2 | TRBV25-1 | NA | CASSVSGYTF | TGTGCTAGCTCGGTGAGTGGCTACACCTTC
NA | TRBJ2-2 | TRBV7-9 | NA | CASSLATGELFF | TGTGCCAGCAGCCTCGCTACCGGGGAGCTGTTTTTT
once | TRBJ1-1 | TRBV29-1 | NA | CSMTGNTEAFF | TGCAGCATGACAGGGAACACTGAAGCTTTCTTT
NA | TRBJ1-1 | TRBV11-1 | NA | CASSLSGTRNTEAFF | TGTGCCAGCAGCTTGTCAGGGACGAGGAACACTGAAGCTTTCTTT
NA | TRBJ1-5 | TRBV10-3 | NA | CAISGAGSNQPQHF | TGTGCCATCAGTGGGGCCGGGAGCAATCAGCCCCAGCATTTT
NA | TRBJ1-6 | TRBV11-1 | TRBD1 | CASSRPGQGVSPLHF | TGTGCCAGCAGCCGGCCGGGACAGGGGGTATCACCCCTCCACTTT
few | TRBJ1-2 | TRBV2 | NA | CASSEGRGYTF | TGTGCCAGCAGTGAAGGACGTGGCTACACCTTC
NA | TRBJ2-5 | TRBV5-5 | NA | CASSLSAGQGETQYF | TGTGCCAGCAGCTTGAGTGCCGGGCAGGGGGAGACCCAGTACTTC
NA | TRBJ1-5 | TRBV12-5 | TRBD1 | CASGWDRGQKSNQPQHF | TGTGCTAGTGGTTGGGACAGGGGGCAGAAAAGCAATCAGCCCCAGCATTTT
NA | TRBJ2-5 | TRBV10-2 | TRBD1 | CASSYSMMTGKETQYF | TGTGCCAGCAGTTACTCGATGATGACAGGGAAGGAGACCCAGTACTTC
NA | TRBJ1-2 | TRBV29-1 | NA | CSLGIPSGGYTF | TGCAGCTTAGGCATCCCCTCGGGTGGCTACACCTTC
NA | TRBJ2-7 | TRBV29-1 | NA | CSVEGWETAYEQYF | TGCAGCGTTGAAGGTTGGGAGACAGCCTACGAGCAGTACTTC
NA | TRBJ2-7 | TRBV2 | NA | CASSGSHEQHF | TGTGCCAGCAGTGGGTCCCACGAGCAGCACTTC
NA | TRBJ1-1 | TRBV29-1 | TRBD1 | CSAATGTMNTEAFF | TGCAGCGCCGCGACAGGGACCATGAACACTGAAGCTTTCTTT
NA | TRBJ2-5 | TRBV19 | NA | CASSATQARVTQYF | TGTGCCAGTAGTGCAACCCAGGCACGGGTGACCCAGTACTTC
NA | TRBJ1-1 | TRBV7-2 | NA | CASSLDAPSTEAFF | TGTGCCAGCAGCTTAGATGCGCCATCCACTGAAGCTTTCTTT
NA | TRBJ2-7 | TRBV10-3 | TRBD1 | CASSYGTGRPYEQYF | TGTGCCAGCAGTTACGGGACAGGGAGGCCCTACGAGCAGTACTTC
once | TRBJ2-5 | TRBV25-1 | TRBD1 | CASSDQGAGETQYF | TGTGCCAGCAGTGACCAGGGGGCTGGAGAGACCCAGTACTTC
many | TRBJ1-5 | TRBV10-3 | TRBD1 | CAISEATGALNQPQHF | TGTGCCATCAGTGAGGCGACAGGGGCCCTCAATCAGCCCCAGCATTTT
few | TRBJ2-1 | TRBV10-3 | NA | CAISESQGGEQFF | TGTGCCATCAGTGAGTCGCAGGGCGGGGAGCAGTTCTTC
few | TRBJ2-2 | TRBV7-9 | TRBD2 | CASSFEAGATGELFF | TGTGCCAGCAGCTTCGAAGCGGGAGCCACCGGGGAGCTGTTTTTT
NA | TRBJ2-2 | TRBV9 | NA | CASSAPGELFF | TGTGCCAGCAGCGCCCCCGGGGAGCTGTTTTTT
many | TRBJ1-2 | TRBV29-1 | NA | CSVEDIMGDGYTF | TGCAGCGTTGAAGATATAATGGGGGATGGCTACACCTTC
few | TRBJ2-1 | TRBV2 | TRBD2 | CARQAAGAYNEQFF | TGTGCCAGACAGGCCGCGGGGGCCTACAATGAGCAGTTCTTC
NA | TRBJ1-6 | TRBV19 | TRBD1 | CASSTGTGLYNSPLHF | TGTGCCAGTAGTACCGGGACAGGGCTATATAATTCACCCCTCCACTTT
few | TRBJ1-2 | TRBV19 | TRBD1 | CASSPRTGGIGYTF | TGTGCCAGTAGTCCCCGGACAGGGGGAATTGGCTACACCTTC
NA | TRBJ1-5 | TRBV2 | NA | CASSVRGDNQPQHF | TGTGCCAGCAGTGTTCGGGGGGACAATCAGCCCCAGCATTTT
few | TRBJ1-2 | TRBV7-2 | NA | CASSLGTRGGYTF | TGTGCCAGCAGCTTAGGGACAAGGGGCGGCTACACCTTC
NA | TRBJ2-7 | TRBV10-3 | NA | CAISDLTPGAGSGSYEQYF | TGTGCCATCAGTGATTTAACCCCCGGGGCGGGGAGTGGGTCCTACGAGCAGTACTTC
NA | TRBJ1-5 | TRBV19 | NA | CASSIIRVGNQPQHF | TGTGCCAGTAGTATAATAAGGGTTGGCAATCAGCCCCAGCATTTT
few | TRBJ2-7 | TRBV20-1 | NA | CSARPRQRQYEQYF | TGCAGTGCTAGACCCCGACAGCGCCAATACGAGCAGTACTTC
few | TRBJ1-1 | TRBV19 | TRBD1 | CASRDRESAEAFF | TGTGCCAGTAGGGACAGGGAGTCCGCTGAAGCTTTCTTT
many | TRBJ1-5 | TRBV10-3 | TRBD1 | CATRHRTGGNQPQHF | TGTGCCACGAGACACCGGACAGGGGGCAATCAGCCCCAGCATTTT
NA | TRBJ2-1 | TRBV15 | NA | CATSGPGLISTDTQFF | TGTGCCACCAGCGGACCGGGACTGATTAGCACAGATACGCAGTTCTTC
NA | TRBJ1-1 | TRBV15 | NA | CATSSVQLNTEAFF | TGTGCCACCAGCAGCGTACAACTGAACACTGAAGCTTTCTTT